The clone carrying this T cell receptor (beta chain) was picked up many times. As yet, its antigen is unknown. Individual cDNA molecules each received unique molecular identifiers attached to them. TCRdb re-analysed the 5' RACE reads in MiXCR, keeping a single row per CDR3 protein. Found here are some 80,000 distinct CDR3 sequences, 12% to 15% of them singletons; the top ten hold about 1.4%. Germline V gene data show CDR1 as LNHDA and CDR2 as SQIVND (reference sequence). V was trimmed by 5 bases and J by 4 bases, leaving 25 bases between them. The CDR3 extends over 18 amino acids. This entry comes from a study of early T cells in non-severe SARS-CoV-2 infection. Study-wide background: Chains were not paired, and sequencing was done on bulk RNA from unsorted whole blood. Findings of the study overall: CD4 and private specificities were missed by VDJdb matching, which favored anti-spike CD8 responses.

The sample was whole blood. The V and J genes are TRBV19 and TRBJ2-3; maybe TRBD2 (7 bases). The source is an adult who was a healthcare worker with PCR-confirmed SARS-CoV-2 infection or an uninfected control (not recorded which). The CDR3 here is CASSPPPGWGGPADTQYF. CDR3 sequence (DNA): TGTGCCAGTAGTCCTCCCCCCGGGTGGGGGGGCCCGGCAGATACGCAGTATTTT.